The rows below give T cell receptor beta chains drawn from one sample of a study of T cell responses to AZD1222 COVID-19 vaccine. Repertoires were generated with immunoSEQ multiplex PCR, while TCRdb's copy carries only in-frame clones and drops some. This table holds 90,000 to 100,000 clones, roughly 80% found once. Sequencing was performed on peripheral blood, taken 28 days after the second AZD1222 dose. The receptors derive from an adult who received the AZD1222 COVID-19 vaccine. Both conserved end residues are trimmed from each CDR3. Fields, in order: clone size, V gene, D gene, CDR3 protein. A D gene is named only where the DNA matches it firmly. A clone size is listed for some rows: how often the clone was seen (once, few, many), or a class if it is expanded.

>once|TRBV7-9|.
AIGHNQGVTNEKLF
>.|TRBV29-1|TRBD2
SVSGGDETQY
>.|TRBV6-5|TRBD1
ASSYRDRGTPLH
>.|TRBV6-2/TRBV6-3|TRBD2
ASSYRGSGSPNYEQY
>once|TRBV5-5|TRBD1
ASSRTGSGANVLT
>.|TRBV5-1|.
ASSLSGDYGYT
>.|TRBV5-1|TRBD1
ASSLAGTGEWDTQY
>.|TRBV7-3|.
ASSFGDSKNTGELF
>.|TRBV12-3/TRBV12-4|.
ASAVNTGELF
>.|TRBV29-1|.
SVVHGGLNTEAF
>.|TRBV12-5|.
ASGPYNEQF
>.|TRBV27|.
ASSFEGWDTEAF
>.|TRBV18|.
ASSPGGPKSTDTQY
>.|TRBV7-6|TRBD1
ASGQGTEAF
>.|TRBV7-7|TRBD2
ASSPLGAQAGGRGNEQF